These 2 T cell receptor beta chains came from one sample sequenced in a study of blood T cell repertoires in COVID-19. The protocol was immunoSEQ multiplex PCR, while the TCRdb copy is restricted to in-frame clones and leaves out a portion. The sample lists approximately 180,000 clones; approximately 85% were seen once. The sample taken for sequencing was peripheral blood. These receptors were taken from a human donor with active or convalescent COVID-19. The donor label of this sample is uncertain.

This rearrangement joins TRBV7-9 to TRBJ2-1; 7 bases are shared with TRBD1. The CDR3 sequence is 16 residues long. The junction had 3 bases not matched to a gene; V was cut back by 1 base and J by 0 bases. Per the germline V gene, CDR1 is SEHNR and CDR2 is FQNEAQ (reference sequence). The DNA for the CDR3 is TGTGCCAGCAGCTTAGTCGGGGACAGCTCCTACAATGAGCAGTTCTTC. This gives the protein CASSLVGDSSYNEQFF.

The V gene is TRBV19, the J gene TRBJ2-1, with TRBD2 identical over 12 bases. Germline V lookup: CDR1 LNHDA, CDR2 SQIVND (reference sequence). J was trimmed by 8 bases and V by 5 bases; bases with no gene match: 7. The CDR3 runs to 15 residues. CDR3 nucleotide sequence: TGTGCCAGTAGTGCAGCTAGCGGGAGGGCCTATGAGCAGTTCTTC. Its translation: CASSAASGRAYEQFF.